The subject of this entry is one T cell receptor (beta chain). Its antigen is as yet unknown. A junction boundary mismatches the germline segment, possibly from a read error. The record originates from a study of beta chain features in type 1 diabetes. Germline assignment: CDR1 GTSNPN and CDR2 SVGIG (reference sequence). The CDR3 length is 11 residues. Expressed TCRB transcripts were sequenced, since all the RNA that had been isolated was reverse transcribed. Method: immunoSEQ multiplex PCR; TCRdb's copy keeps in-frame clones and lacks some. The sample yields about 660,000 clones, around 15% seen once. Study observations and caveats: Among patients with Type 1 diabetes, TCRB CDR3s were moderately but significantly shorter in every one of the four CD4+ subsets.

This TCR came from a man between 18 and 29 years old with type 1 diabetes. The V call is TRBV30, the J call TRBJ1-3; no clear D. Sequenced: naive CD4+ T cells from blood. CDR3 residues: CAWSGGAVSGF. In DNA, the CDR3 is TGTGCCTGGAGTGGGGGAGCCGTATCTGGGTTT.